Listed here are 27 T cell receptor beta chains from one sample, sequenced in a study of human T cells and chemical hapten exposure. TCRdb recomputed calls from the RACE reads with MiXCR, one row per CDR3 protein. The profile shows roughly 38,000 distinct CDR3 sequences, less than 8.5% of them singletons. The sample's time point: pre-sensitization, week 0. Treatment noted: therapeutic diphenylcyclopropenone sensitization with weekly scalp DPC. Sequences were derived from whole blood, sampled in connection with sensitization to the hapten diphenylcyclopropenone (DPC). These receptors all stem from a woman in her 50s with alopecia areata. Some clones in this sample may be carry-over from other donors' samples.

In its sample, this clonotype was seen a few times. V usage is TRBV29-1 and J usage is TRBJ2-5; D tentatively reads TRBD1 or TRBD2 (6 bases each). V was pared by 4 bases and J by 5 bases, with 17 bases between. The CDR3 runs 14 residues. CDR1 and CDR2 (germline): SQVTM, ANQGSEA. The CDR3 bases are TGCAGCGTTGCGGGGGCCAGTGTATGGGAGACCCAGTACTTC. Protein product: CSVAGASVWETQYF.

This clonotype has ten or more counts. This chain links TRBV2 with TRBJ2-7; 8 nucleotides agree with TRBD2. V dropped 2 bases and J dropped 2; count of bases not matched to a gene: 5. This CDR3 contains 15 residues. Germline CDR1 is SNHLY and CDR2 is FYNNEI. The CDR3 bases are TGTGCCAGCAGTGAAATGAGCGGGGGTACCTACGAGCAGTACTTC. Translation gives CASSEMSGGTYEQYF.

This clonotype has a count of ten or more. The chain has TRBV12-5 and TRBJ1-2, with TRBD1 matching over 7 bases. CDR3 length: 16 residues. CDR1 LGHNT and CDR2 FRNRAP come from the germline V gene. After removal of 6 bases from V and 4 bases from J, the junction contained 14 bases not matched to a gene. The DNA of the CDR3 is TGTGCTAGTGGCCCGCCAGACAGGGCCTACATCTATGGCTACACCTTC. Protein: CASGPPDRAYIYGYTF.

Judged by abundance, this clonotype is medium-sized. The rearrangement uses TRBV28 and TRBJ2-7; TRBD1 matches 7 bases. The CDR3 is made up of 13 amino acids. Germline CDR1 is MDHEN and CDR2 is SYDVKM. Losses at the gene ends were 9 bases for V and 4 bases for J; bases not matched to a gene: 9. The chain's CDR3 is CASSRQGLYEQYF. CDR3 DNA sequence: TGTGCCAGTTCGCGACAGGGCCTTTACGAGCAGTACTTC. Full variable domain (outside the CDR3, taken from reference TRBV28 and TRBJ2-7): DVKVTQSSRYLVKRTGEKVFLECVQDMDHENMFWYRQDPGLGLRLIYFSYDVKMKEKGDIPEGYSVSREKKERFSLILESASTNQTSMYLCASSRQGLYEQYFGPGTRLTVT.

This clonotype was observed many times. The gene calls are TRBV29-1 and TRBJ2-1; D possibly corresponds to TRBD1 (6 bases). Germline V CDR1 and CDR2: SQVTM, ANQGSEA. The CDR3 spans 14 residues. The germline V and J ends were trimmed by 5 bases and 3 bases, with 14 bases remaining between them. CDR3 DNA sequence: TGCAGCGTTCATGATCAGGGGTACTACAATGAGCAGTTCTTC. Amino acid sequence: CSVHDQGYYNEQFF.

This clonotype was picked up a small number of times. This chain uses TRBV21-1 with TRBJ2-7; the D segment call TRBD2 is taken from the table without a DNA check. TRBV21-1 has pseudogene status. The CDR3 consists of 11 residues. CDR3 nucleotides: TGTGCCAGCCTTGCGGGGTACGAGCAGTACTTC. Its protein is CASLAGYEQYF.

This clonotype was seen repeatedly, ten times or more. The V and J genes are TRBV21-1 and TRBJ2-7; the D call in the table, TRBD1, was not verified against the DNA. TRBV21-1 is a pseudogene segment. The CDR3 extends over 14 amino acids. The CDR3 region has the DNA TGTGCCAGCGATCCCGAGACAGGGGCCCACGAGCAGTACTTC. Its protein is CASDPETGAHEQYF.

The genes are TRBV29-1 and TRBJ1-1; a weak D match, TRBD1 (6 bases). The CDR3 is 11 residues long. V was clipped by 7 bases and J by 6 bases, with 12 bases between them. Germline loops: CDR1 SQVTM, CDR2 ANQGSEA. The CDR3 loop reads CSAGGGPEAFF. The CDR3, as DNA: TGCAGCGCTGGGGGGGGGCCTGAAGCTTTCTTT.

This clonotype was recorded many times. This rearrangement joins TRBV6-6 to TRBJ2-1; 9 bases line up with TRBD2. Losses at the gene ends were 7 bases for V and 4 bases for J; bases not matched to a gene: 8. Germline V gene sequence: CDR1 MNHNY, CDR2 SVGAGI (reference sequence). There are 15 residues in the CDR3. The CDR3 nucleotides are TGTGCCAGCACCTTTAGCGGGAGTCAGTACAATGAGCAGTTCTTC. Protein sequence: CASTFSGSQYNEQFF.

Ten or more counts support this clonotype. DNA of the CDR3: TGTGCCAGCACCCGAGGTACCGGGTACAATGAGCAGTTCTTC. Translating gives CASTRGTGYNEQFF. The chain has TRBV28 and TRBJ2-1; D remains unclear. The CDR3 is made up of 14 amino acids. Trimming removed 7 bases at V and 4 bases at J, with 14 bases between. The germline gives CDR1 MDHEN, CDR2 SYDVKM. The full variable domain, in which reference TRBV28 and TRBJ2-1 provide the parts outside the CDR3, is DVKVTQSSRYLVKRTGEKVFLECVQDMDHENMFWYRQDPGLGLRLIYFSYDVKMKEKGDIPEGYSVSREKKERFSLILESASTNQTSMYLCASTRGTGYNEQFFGPGTRLTVL.

This clonotype was observed a few times. This chain uses TRBV19 with TRBJ2-1; tentatively, D is TRBD1 (6 bases). CDR1 LNHDA and CDR2 SQIVND come from the germline V gene (reference sequence). The ends were cut back, 4 bases at V and 3 bases at J, with 16 bases in the middle. CDR3 length: 16 residues. The CDR3 loop is CASSTSLRGFYNEQFF. The CDR3 DNA sequence: TGTGCCAGTAGTACTAGCCTTAGGGGGTTCTACAATGAGCAGTTCTTC.

This clonotype was found many times. The genes are TRBV7-2 and TRBJ1-1, with unresolved D. This CDR3 region has 14 residues. Germline V gene sequence: CDR1 SGHTA, CDR2 FQGNSA. Trimming left V 1 base short and J 2 bases short, with 8 bases between. CDR3 nucleotide sequence: TGTGCCAGCAGCTTAGTGCAGGCTAACACTGAAGCTTTCTTT. Translated: CASSLVQANTEAFF.

The J gene is TRBJ2-7, the V gene TRBV28, with no clear D. Germline values: CDR1 MDHEN, CDR2 SYDVKM. The V end was cut by 7 bases, the J end by 6 bases, with 16 bases between. There are 13 residues in the CDR3. CDR3 in DNA: TGTGCCAGCACCCCAGATGGGGTTACCGAGCAGTACTTC. Protein: CASTPDGVTEQYF.

This chain uses TRBV29-1 with TRBJ1-1; D not certain. This CDR3 contains 10 residues. Germline V gene data show CDR1 as SQVTM and CDR2 as ANQGSEA. Trimming took 5 bases from V and 2 from J, leaving 3 bases between them. CDR3 amino acids: CSVSNTEAFF. DNA of the CDR3: TGCAGCGTTTCTAACACTGAAGCTTTCTTT. Drawing the rest from reference TRBV29-1 and TRBJ1-1, the complete variable domain is SAVISQKPSRDICQRGTSLTIQCQVDSQVTMMFWYRQQPGQSLTLIATANQGSEATYESGFVIDKFPISRPNLTFSTLTVSNMSPEDSSIYLCSVSNTEAFFGQGTRLTVV.

There are many counts of this clonotype. The V gene is TRBV6-5, the J gene TRBJ2-5, with 13 bases matching TRBD2. The ends lost 6 bases at V and 4 bases at J; junction bases unmatched: 8. This CDR3 comprises 16 residues. Per the germline V gene, CDR1 is MNHEY and CDR2 is SVGAGI. The CDR3 sequence is CASSRGLAGLSETQYF. Here the CDR3 DNA reads TGTGCCAGCAGCCGGGGACTAGCGGGACTCTCAGAGACCCAGTACTTC.

Worth noting for this clonotype: Possible read error: a much larger clone is one base away. Written as DNA, the CDR3 is TGTGCCAGCAGCAGACCCGGGACAGGGAACACTGAAGCTTTCTTT. It specifies CASSRPGTGNTEAFF. The chain recombines TRBV6-2 or TRBV6-3 with TRBJ1-1, with TRBD1 matching 8 bases. V lost 6 bases to trimming and J lost 1 base; unmatched junction nucleotides: 7. In germline, CDR1 is MNHEY, CDR2 SVGEGT. CDR3 length: 15 residues.

This clonotype was detected many times. The CDR3 sequence: CASSLVTVAGRTDTQYF. DNA for the CDR3: TGTGCCAGCAGCTTAGTAACTGTAGCGGGGCGCACAGATACGCAGTATTTT. The V gene is TRBV7-2, the J gene TRBJ2-3; 8 bases match TRBD2. CDR1 SGHTA and CDR2 FQGNSA come from the germline V gene. CDR3 size: 17 residues. Trimming cost V 1 base and J 1 base; bases outside gene matches: 7.

About this clonotype: This may arise from a read error, as a much more abundant clone is one base away. The chain combines TRBV29-1 with TRBJ2-1; 10 positions agree with TRBD2. This CDR3 comprises 14 residues. The germline V gene encodes CDR1 SQVTM and CDR2 ANQGSEA. As DNA, the CDR3 is TGCGGCGTTCCCCCAGCGGGAGGGAACAATGAGCAGTTCTTC. Amino acids: CGVPPAGGNNEQFF.

At least ten counts were recorded for this clonotype. V usage is TRBV5-4 and J usage is TRBJ2-5; D perhaps matches TRBD1 (6 bases). The V gene's germline CDR1 is SGHNT and CDR2 YYREEE (reference sequence). The V and J ends lost 0 bases and 10 bases respectively, with 16 bases between them. This CDR3 contains 14 residues. CDR3: CASSLGDTPRDQYF. The CDR3 DNA reads as TGTGCCAGCAGCTTGGGGGACACCCCAAGAGACCAGTACTTC.

This clonotype was seen ten or more times. The chain joins TRBV5-1 to TRBJ2-3; 15 bases map to TRBD2. CDR1 is SGHRS and CDR2 is YFSETQ in the germline V gene. This CDR3 has 16 residues. Losses at the gene ends were 4 bases for V and 5 bases for J; bases not matched to a gene: 5. The CDR3 DNA reads TGCGCCAGCAGCCCTGGACTAGCGGGAGGGCAAGATACGCAGTATTTT. Translated: CASSPGLAGGQDTQYF.

This clonotype was seen repeatedly, ten times or more. The chain has TRBV19 and TRBJ2-7, with TRBD2 matching over 12 bases. V was pared by 1 base and J by 4 bases, with 2 bases of the junction left unmatched. This CDR3 spans 15 amino acids. Germline V CDR1 and CDR2: LNHDA, SQIVND (reference sequence). CDR3 DNA sequence: TGTGCCAGTAGTATAGCGACTAGCGGGAGATACGAGCAGTACTTC. Translation gives CASSIATSGRYEQYF.

This chain joins TRBV29-1 and TRBJ2-7; tentative D call: TRBD1 (6 bases). CDR3 length equals 14 residues. The germline CDR1 and CDR2 sequences are SQVTM and ANQGSEA. V was cut by 7 bases and J by 0 bases, with 16 bases left in between. This CDR3 is CSGGGRDSSYEQYF. The CDR3 nucleotides are TGCAGCGGTGGGGGCAGAGACAGCTCCTACGAGCAGTACTTC.

In its sample, this clonotype was seen many times. Here the CDR3 DNA reads TGCAGCGTTGCCCCGACAGGGGGGGGTGAAAAACTGTTTTTT. Its protein is CSVAPTGGGEKLFF. The V gene is TRBV29-1, the J gene TRBJ1-4; TRBD1 matches 9 bases. Per the germline V gene, CDR1 is SQVTM and CDR2 is ANQGSEA. The V and J ends lost 4 bases and 7 bases, in that order; junction bases with no gene match: 7. The CDR3 consists of 14 residues.

This clonotype was observed a handful of times. The CDR3 sequence: CASGRQSGLAGVEQFF. CDR3 DNA sequence: TGTGCCAGCGGCCGTCAATCGGGACTAGCGGGAGTTGAGCAGTTCTTC. The chain is built from TRBV7-9 and TRBJ2-1; 14 positions agree with TRBD2. The CDR3 has 16 amino acids. Germline V CDR1 and CDR2: SEHNR, FQNEAQ (reference sequence). V lost 8 bases to trimming and J lost 9 bases; unmatched junction nucleotides: 12.

At least ten counts were recorded for this clonotype. The chain couples TRBV7-6 to TRBJ2-1, with 7 positions matching TRBD2. J gave up 0 bases and V 1 base, and 6 bases lay outside the gene matches. The CDR3 has 17 amino acids. CDR1 is SGHVS and CDR2 is FNYEAQ in the germline V gene. CDR3 nucleotide sequence: TGTGCCAGCAGCTTAGGGGTAGCGGGTAGCTCCTACAATGAGCAGTTCTTC. Translating it yields CASSLGVAGSSYNEQFF.

This clonotype was counted many times. This chain connects TRBV20-1 to TRBJ2-1; 11 bases fit TRBD2. The junction had 11 bases not matched to a gene; V was cut back by 6 bases and J by 7 bases. The CDR3 covers 15 residues. From germline, CDR1 is DFQATT and CDR2 SNEGSKA (reference sequence). Here the CDR3 reads CSALLSGRAGNEQFF. The CDR3 coding sequence is TGCAGTGCCCTCCTTAGCGGGAGGGCCGGAAATGAGCAGTTCTTC.

This clonotype qualifies as medium-sized. This chain uses TRBV20-1 with TRBJ1-4; D may be TRBD1 (5 bases). The V gene lost 2 bases and the J gene lost 5 bases, with 9 bases spanning the gap. Germline V gives CDR1 DFQATT, CDR2 SNEGSKA (reference sequence). The CDR3 has 13 amino acids. The CDR3: CSARQGFNEKLFF. DNA for the CDR3: TGCAGTGCTAGACAGGGTTTCAATGAAAAACTGTTTTTT.